The entry below describes one TCR beta chain. Its antigen is undetermined. This sample is drawn from a study of brain T cells in children with intractable seizures. TCRdb's table, derived via immunoSEQ multiplex PCR, lists solely in-frame clones and lacks some. The sample lists roughly 120,000 clones; under 95% were seen once. Germline loops: CDR1 SGHVS, CDR2 FQNEAQ. Losses at the gene ends were 5 bases for V and 3 bases for J; bases not matched to a gene: 15. This CDR3 is built from 17 residues. Points from the study as a whole: Clones missing pre-surgery may reflect undersampling of that blood sample.

J is TRBJ2-7 and V is TRBV7-8; 8 bases line up with TRBD1. The sample here was peripheral blood, taken at surgery. This clonotype originated in a boy younger than two with hemimegalencephaly and intractable seizures. The chain's CDR3 is CASSLLGGDRRFYEQYF. The CDR3 DNA reads TGTGCCAGCAGCCTCCTGGGCGGGGACAGGAGGTTCTACGAGCAGTACTTC.